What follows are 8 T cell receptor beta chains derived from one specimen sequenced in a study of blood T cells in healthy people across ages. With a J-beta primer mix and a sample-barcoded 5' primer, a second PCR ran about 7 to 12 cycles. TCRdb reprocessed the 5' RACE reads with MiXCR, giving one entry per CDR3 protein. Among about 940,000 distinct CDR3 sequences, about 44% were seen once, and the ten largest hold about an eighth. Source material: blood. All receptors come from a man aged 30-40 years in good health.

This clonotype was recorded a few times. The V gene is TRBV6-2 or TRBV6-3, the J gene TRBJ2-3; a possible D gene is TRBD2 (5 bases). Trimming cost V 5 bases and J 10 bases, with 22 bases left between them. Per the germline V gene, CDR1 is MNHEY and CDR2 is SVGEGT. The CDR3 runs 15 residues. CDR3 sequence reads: CASSMGGLPPCAQYF. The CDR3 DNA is TGTGCCAGCAGTATGGGCGGACTTCCACCTTGTGCGCAGTATTTT.

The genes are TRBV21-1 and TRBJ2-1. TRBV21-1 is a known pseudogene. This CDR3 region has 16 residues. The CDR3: CASSKAQNISYNEQFF. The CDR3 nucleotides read TGTGCCAGCAGCAAAGCGCAGAACATCTCCTACAATGAGCAGTTCTTC.

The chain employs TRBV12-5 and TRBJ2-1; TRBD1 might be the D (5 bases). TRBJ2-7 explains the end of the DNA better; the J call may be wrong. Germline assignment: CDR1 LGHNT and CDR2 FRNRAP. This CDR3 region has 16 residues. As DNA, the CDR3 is TGTGCTAGTGGTTTCCAGACAGTCGGCTCCTACAATGAGCAGTACTTC. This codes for CASGFQTVGSYNEQYF.

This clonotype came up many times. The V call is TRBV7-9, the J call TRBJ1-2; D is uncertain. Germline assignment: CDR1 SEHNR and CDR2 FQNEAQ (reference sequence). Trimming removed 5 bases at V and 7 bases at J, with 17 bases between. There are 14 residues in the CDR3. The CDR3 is CASSPGQRTIGYTF. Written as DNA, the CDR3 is TGTGCCAGCAGCCCTGGTCAACGTACTATTGGCTACACCTTC.

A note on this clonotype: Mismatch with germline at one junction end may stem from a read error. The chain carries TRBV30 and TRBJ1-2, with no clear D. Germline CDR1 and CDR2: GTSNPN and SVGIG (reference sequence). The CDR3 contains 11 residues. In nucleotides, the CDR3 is TGTGCCTTGAGTGCTGGTTATGGCTACACCTTC. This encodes CALSAGYGYTF.

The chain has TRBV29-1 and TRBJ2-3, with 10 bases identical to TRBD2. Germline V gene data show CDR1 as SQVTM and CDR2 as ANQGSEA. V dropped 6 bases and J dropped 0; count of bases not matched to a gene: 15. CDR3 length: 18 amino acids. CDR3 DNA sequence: TGCAGCGTGTTAGGGAGTAGCGGGGGGAAACCTAGCACAGATACGCAGTATTTT. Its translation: CSVLGSSGGKPSTDTQYF.

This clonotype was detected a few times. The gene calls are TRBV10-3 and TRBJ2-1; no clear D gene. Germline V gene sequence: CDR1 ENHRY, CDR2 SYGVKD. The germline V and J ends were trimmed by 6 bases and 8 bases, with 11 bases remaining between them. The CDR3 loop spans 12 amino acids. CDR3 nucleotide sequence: TGTGCCATCAGGGATTATACCGATGAGCAGTTCTTC. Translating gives CAIRDYTDEQFF.

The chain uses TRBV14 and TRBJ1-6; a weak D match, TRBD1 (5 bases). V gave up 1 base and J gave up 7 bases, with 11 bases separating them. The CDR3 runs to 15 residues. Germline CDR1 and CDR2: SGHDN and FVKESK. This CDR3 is CASSQVQGNNSPLHF. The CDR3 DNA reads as TGTGCCAGCAGCCAAGTGCAGGGCAACAATTCACCCCTCCACTTT. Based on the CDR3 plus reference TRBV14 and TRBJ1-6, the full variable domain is EAGVTQFPSHSVIEKGQTVTLRCDPISGHDNLYWYRRVMGKEIKFLLHFVKESKQDESGMPNNRFLAERTGGTYSTLKVQPAELEDSGVYFCASSQVQGNNSPLHFGNGTRLTVT.